This TCR beta chain was captured in a study of early T cells in non-severe SARS-CoV-2 infection. Study-wide context: RNA in bulk from unsorted whole blood was sequenced, and chains were unpaired. Whole-study findings and limits: Comparison of clonotypes with VDJdb favored anti-spike CD8 responses while missing private and CD4 specificities.

The J segment lost 3 bases and the V segment lost 6 bases, leaving 4 bases of the junction unmatched. CDR1 is KGHDR and CDR2 is SFDVKD in the germline V gene. This CDR3 contains 14 residues. Unique molecular identifier tags were affixed to discrete cDNA molecules. TCRdb recomputed calls from the 5' RACE reads with MiXCR, one row per CDR3 protein. The sample lists about 50,000 distinct CDR3 sequences; over 5% were seen once. This clonotype was recorded a few times. What it binds is unknown. This chain links TRBV24-1 with TRBJ2-1; 7 nucleotides line up with TRBD2. The sample consisted of whole blood, taken at baseline. The sequence derives from an adult who was a healthcare worker with PCR-confirmed SARS-CoV-2 infection or an uninfected control (not recorded which). The CDR3 is CATSSGILYNEQFF. The CDR3 DNA reads TGTGCCACCAGTAGCGGGATACTCTACAATGAGCAGTTCTTC.